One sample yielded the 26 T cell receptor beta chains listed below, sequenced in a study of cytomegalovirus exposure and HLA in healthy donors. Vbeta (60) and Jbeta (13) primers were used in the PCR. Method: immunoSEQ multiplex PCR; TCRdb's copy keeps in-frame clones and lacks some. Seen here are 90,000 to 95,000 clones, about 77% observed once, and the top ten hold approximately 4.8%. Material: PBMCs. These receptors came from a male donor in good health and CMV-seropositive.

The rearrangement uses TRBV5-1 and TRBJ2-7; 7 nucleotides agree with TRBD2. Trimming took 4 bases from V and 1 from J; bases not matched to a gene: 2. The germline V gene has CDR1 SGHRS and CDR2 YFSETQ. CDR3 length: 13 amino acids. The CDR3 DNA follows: TGCGCCAGCAGCGAGCGGGAATCCTACGAGCAGTACTTC. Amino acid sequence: CASSERESYEQYF.

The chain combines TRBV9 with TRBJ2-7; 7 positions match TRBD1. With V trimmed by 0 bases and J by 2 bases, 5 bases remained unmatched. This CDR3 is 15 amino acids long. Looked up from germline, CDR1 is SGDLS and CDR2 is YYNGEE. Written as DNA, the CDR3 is TGTGCCAGCAGCGTAGGAGGGGGCGGAACCTACGAGCAGTACTTC. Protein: CASSVGGGGTYEQYF.

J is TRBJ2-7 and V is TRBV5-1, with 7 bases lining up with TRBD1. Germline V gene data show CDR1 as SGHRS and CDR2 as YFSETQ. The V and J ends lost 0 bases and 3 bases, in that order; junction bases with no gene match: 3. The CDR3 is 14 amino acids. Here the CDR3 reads CASSLGQGNYEQYF. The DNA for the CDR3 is TGCGCCAGCAGCTTGGGACAGGGAAACTACGAGCAGTACTTC. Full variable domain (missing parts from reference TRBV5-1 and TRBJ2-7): KAGVTQTPRYLIKTRGQQVTLSCSPISGHRSVSWYQQTPGQGLQFLFEYFSETQRNKGNFPGRFSGRQFSNSRSEMNVSTLELGDSALYLCASSLGQGNYEQYFGPGTRLTVT.

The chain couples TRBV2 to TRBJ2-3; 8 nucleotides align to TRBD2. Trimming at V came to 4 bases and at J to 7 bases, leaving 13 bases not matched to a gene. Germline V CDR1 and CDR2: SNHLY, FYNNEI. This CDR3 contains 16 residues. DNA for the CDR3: TGTGCCAGCAGTGTAAGCGGAGCGGGGGATACAAATACGCAGTATTTT. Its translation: CASSVSGAGDTNTQYF. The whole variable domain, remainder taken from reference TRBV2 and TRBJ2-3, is EPEVTQTPSHQVTQMGQEVILRCVPISNHLYFYWYRQILGQKVEFLVSFYNNEISEKSEIFDDQFSVERPDGSNFTLKIRSTKLEDSAMYFCASSVSGAGDTNTQYFGPGTRLTVL.

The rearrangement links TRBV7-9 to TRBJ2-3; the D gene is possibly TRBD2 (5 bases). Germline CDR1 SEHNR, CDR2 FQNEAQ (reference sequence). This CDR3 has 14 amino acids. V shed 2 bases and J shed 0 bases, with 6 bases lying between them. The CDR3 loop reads CASSLRGSTDTQYF. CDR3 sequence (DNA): TGTGCCAGCAGCTTAAGAGGGAGCACAGATACGCAGTATTTT.

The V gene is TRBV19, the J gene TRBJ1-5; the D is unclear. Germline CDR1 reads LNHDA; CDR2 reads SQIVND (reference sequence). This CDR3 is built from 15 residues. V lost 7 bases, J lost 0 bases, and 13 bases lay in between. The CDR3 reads CASTPSVGSNQPQHF. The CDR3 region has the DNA TGTGCCAGTACCCCATCGGTCGGTAGCAATCAGCCCCAGCATTTT.

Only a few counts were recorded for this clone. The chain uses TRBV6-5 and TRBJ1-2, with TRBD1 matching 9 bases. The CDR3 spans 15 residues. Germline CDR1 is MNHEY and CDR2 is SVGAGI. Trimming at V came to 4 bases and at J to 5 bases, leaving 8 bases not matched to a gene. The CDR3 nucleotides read TGTGCCAGCAGTTGGGGACAGGGTGATCGGTATGGCTACACCTTC. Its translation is CASSWGQGDRYGYTF.

Written as DNA, the CDR3 is TGCGCCAGCAGCTTGGATACAGGGGGGGCTTTCTTT. It translates to CASSLDTGGAFF. The chain uses TRBV5-1 and TRBJ1-1; TRBD1 matches at 8 bases. Germline loops: CDR1 SGHRS, CDR2 YFSETQ. The CDR3 extends over 12 amino acids. V lost 0 bases and J lost 11; bases outside the gene matches: 3.

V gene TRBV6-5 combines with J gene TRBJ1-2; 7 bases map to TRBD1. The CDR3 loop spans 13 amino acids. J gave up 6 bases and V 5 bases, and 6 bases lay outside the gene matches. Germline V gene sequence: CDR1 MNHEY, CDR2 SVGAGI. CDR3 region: CASSRGLMNGYTF. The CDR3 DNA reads TGTGCCAGCAGTAGGGGGCTTATGAATGGCTACACCTTC.

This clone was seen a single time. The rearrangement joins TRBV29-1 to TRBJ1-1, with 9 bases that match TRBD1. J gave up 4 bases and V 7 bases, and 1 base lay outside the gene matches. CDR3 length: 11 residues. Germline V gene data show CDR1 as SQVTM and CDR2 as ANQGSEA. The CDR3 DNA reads TGCAGCGGGACAGGGGTCACTGAAGCTTTCTTT. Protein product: CSGTGVTEAFF.

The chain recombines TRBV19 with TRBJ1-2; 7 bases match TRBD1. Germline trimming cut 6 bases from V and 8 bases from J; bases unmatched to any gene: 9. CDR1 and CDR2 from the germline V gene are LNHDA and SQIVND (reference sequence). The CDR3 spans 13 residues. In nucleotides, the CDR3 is TGTGCCAGTAGACCCGGGACAGCCCAGGGCTACACCTTC. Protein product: CASRPGTAQGYTF.

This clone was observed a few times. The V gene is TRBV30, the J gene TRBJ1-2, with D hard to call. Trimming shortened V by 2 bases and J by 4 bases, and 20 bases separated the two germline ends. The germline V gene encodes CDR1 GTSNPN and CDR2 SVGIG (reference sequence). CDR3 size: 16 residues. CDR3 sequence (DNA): TGTGCCTGGAGTCTACAGACGGTCCCAGGTACCTATGGCTACACCTTC. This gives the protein CAWSLQTVPGTYGYTF.

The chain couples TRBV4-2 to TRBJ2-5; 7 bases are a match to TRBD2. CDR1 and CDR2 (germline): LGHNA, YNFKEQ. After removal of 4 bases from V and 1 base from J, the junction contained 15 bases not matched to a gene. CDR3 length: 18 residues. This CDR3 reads CASSRTAAASGPQETQYF. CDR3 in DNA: TGTGCCAGCAGCCGTACCGCTGCGGCTAGCGGTCCCCAAGAGACCCAGTACTTC.

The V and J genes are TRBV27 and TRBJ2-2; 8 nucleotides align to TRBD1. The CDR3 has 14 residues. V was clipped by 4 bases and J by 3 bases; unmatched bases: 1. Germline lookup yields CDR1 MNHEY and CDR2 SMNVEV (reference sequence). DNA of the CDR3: TGTGCCAGCAGTTCACAGGGGGACACCGGGGAGCTGTTTTTT. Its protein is CASSSQGDTGELFF.

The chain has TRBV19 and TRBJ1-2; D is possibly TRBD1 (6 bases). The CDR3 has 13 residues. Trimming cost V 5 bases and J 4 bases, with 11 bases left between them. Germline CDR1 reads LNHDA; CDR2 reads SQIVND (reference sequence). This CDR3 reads CASSEGVLYGYTF. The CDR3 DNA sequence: TGTGCCAGTAGTGAGGGGGTGCTCTATGGCTACACCTTC.

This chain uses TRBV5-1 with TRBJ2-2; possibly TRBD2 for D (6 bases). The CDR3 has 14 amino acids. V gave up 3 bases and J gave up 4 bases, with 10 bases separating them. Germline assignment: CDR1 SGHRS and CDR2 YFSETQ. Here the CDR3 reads CASSSGSSTGELFF. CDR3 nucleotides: TGCGCCAGCAGCTCCGGGAGTAGCACCGGGGAGCTGTTTTTT.

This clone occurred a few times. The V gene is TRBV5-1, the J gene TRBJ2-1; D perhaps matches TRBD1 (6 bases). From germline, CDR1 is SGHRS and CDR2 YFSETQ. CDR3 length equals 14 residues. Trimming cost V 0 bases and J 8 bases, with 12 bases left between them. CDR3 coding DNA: TGCGCCAGCAGCTTGGTGCCAGGGGTACATGAGCAGTTCTTC. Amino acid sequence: CASSLVPGVHEQFF.

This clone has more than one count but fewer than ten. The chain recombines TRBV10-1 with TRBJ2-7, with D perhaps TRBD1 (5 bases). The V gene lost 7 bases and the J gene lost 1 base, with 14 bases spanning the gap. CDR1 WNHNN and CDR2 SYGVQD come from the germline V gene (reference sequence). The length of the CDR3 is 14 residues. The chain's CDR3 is CASMTELVSYEQYF. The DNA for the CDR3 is TGCGCCAGCATGACAGAGTTAGTGTCCTACGAGCAGTACTTC.

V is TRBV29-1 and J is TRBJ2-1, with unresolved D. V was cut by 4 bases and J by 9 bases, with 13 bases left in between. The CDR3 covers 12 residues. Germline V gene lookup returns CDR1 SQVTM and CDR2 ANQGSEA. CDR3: CSVGRSSGEQFF. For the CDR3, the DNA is TGCAGCGTTGGTCGGTCGTCGGGTGAGCAGTTCTTC.

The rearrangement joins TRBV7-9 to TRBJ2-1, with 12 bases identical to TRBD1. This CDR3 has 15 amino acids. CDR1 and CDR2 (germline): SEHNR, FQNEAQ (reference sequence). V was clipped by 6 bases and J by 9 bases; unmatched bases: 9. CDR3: CASSPPGQGAGEQFF. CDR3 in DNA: TGTGCCAGCAGTCCACCGGGACAGGGGGCAGGTGAGCAGTTCTTC.

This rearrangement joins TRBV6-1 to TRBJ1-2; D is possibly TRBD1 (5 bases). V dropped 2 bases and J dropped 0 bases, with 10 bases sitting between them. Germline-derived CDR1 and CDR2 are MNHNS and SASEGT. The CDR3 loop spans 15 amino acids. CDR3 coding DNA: TGTGCCAGCAGTGAATTGGCAGGGCCTAACTATGGCTACACCTTC. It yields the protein CASSELAGPNYGYTF.

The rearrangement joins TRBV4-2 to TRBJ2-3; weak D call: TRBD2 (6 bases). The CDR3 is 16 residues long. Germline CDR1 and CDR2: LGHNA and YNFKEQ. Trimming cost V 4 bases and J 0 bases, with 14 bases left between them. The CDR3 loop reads CASSPSEGTSTDTQYF. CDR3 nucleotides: TGTGCCAGCAGCCCTAGCGAGGGAACTAGCACAGATACGCAGTATTTT.

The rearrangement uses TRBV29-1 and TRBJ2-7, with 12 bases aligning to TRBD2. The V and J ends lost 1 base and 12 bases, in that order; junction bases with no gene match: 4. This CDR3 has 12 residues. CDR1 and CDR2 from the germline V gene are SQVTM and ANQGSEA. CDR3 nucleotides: TGCAGCGTTGAAGTTGGACTAGCGGGGACGTACTTC. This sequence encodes CSVEVGLAGTYF.

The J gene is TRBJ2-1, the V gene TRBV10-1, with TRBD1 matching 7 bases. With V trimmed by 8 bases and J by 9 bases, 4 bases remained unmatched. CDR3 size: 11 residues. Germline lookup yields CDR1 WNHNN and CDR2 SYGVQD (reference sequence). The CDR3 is CASGTASEQFF. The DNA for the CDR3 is TGCGCCAGCGGGACAGCCAGTGAGCAGTTCTTC.

DNA of the CDR3: TGTGCCAGCAGTTTAACTAGCGGGGGGTCCTACGAGCAGTACTTC. Its translation: CASSLTSGGSYEQYF. This chain connects TRBV9 to TRBJ2-7, with 12 bases identical to TRBD2. Germline lookup yields CDR1 SGDLS and CDR2 YYNGEE. This CDR3 comprises 15 residues. V was clipped by 5 bases and J by 1 base; unmatched bases: 4.

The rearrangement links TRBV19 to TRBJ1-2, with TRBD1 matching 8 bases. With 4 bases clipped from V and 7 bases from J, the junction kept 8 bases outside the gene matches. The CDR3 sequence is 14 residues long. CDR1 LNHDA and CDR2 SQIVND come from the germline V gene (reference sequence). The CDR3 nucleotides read TGTGCCAGTAGTAACGGACAGGGCCTTCGTGGCTACACCTTC. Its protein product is CASSNGQGLRGYTF. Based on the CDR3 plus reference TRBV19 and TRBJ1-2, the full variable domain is DGGITQSPKYLFRKEGQNVTLSCEQNLNHDAMYWYRQDPGQGLRLIYYSQIVNDFQKGDIAEGYSVSREKKESFPLTVTSAQKNPTAFYLCASSNGQGLRGYTFGSGTRLTVV.